This TCR beta chain was recorded in a study of T cell responses to AZD1222 COVID-19 vaccine. Study-level information: Samples with a second dose at about 4 or about 12 weeks were pooled together.

CDR1 and CDR2 (germline): SGHRS, YFSETQ. CDR3 size: 12 residues. Trimming removed 7 bases from V and 5 bases from J, with 11 bases in between. Only in-frame clones appear in the TCRdb table, and some are missing; sequencing was by immunoSEQ multiplex PCR. The data hold some 130,000 clones, with about 91% observed a single time. The sample here was peripheral blood, taken on day 0 of AZD1222 vaccination. This TCR derives from an adult in good health. This rearrangement joins TRBV5-1 to TRBJ2-3; the D gene is possibly TRBD2 (6 bases). CDR3 in DNA: TGCGCCAGCTCCGTGGGGGGAGATACGCAGTATTTT. Translation: CASSVGGDTQYF.